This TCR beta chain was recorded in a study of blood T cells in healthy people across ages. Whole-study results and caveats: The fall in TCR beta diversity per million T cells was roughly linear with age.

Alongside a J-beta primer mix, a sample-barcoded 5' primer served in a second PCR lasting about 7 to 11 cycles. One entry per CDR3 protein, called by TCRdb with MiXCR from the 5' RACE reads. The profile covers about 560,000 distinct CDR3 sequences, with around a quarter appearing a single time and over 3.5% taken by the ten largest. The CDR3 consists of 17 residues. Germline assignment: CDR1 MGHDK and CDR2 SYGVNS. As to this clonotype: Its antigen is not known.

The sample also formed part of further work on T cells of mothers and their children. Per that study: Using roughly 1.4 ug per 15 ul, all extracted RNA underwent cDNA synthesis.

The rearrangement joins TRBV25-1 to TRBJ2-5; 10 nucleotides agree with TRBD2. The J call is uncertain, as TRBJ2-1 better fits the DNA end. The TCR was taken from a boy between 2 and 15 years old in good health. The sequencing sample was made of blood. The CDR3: CASSDRLAGAGQDEQFF. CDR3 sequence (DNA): TGTGCCAGCAGTGACCGGCTAGCGGGAGCGGGTCAAGATGAGCAGTTCTTC.